The clone carrying this T cell receptor beta chain was seen only a few times. Its antigen is not known. The V gene end was trimmed by 6 bases and the J gene end by 6 bases; junction bases not matched to a gene: 6. The length of the CDR3 is 15 residues. TCRdb independently ran MiXCR on the reads; one entry per CDR3 protein. Here the sample spans roughly 320,000 distinct CDR3 sequences, approximately 9.5% being singletons. The data were obtained in a study of T cell repertoires in cytomegalovirus infection. Study-level background: Both CMV infection and a matching HLA type were indicated by public TCR beta signatures. Study results and caveats: Of the TCR beta families, the public ones yielded a cumulative frequency that identified carriers of CMV plus the relevant HLA. There were HLA-C-restricted CMV-specific TCR beta clonotypes dominating the ex vivo response.

The sample taken for sequencing was PBMCs. V usage is TRBV12-3 or TRBV12-4 and J usage is TRBJ2-1; 12 bases match TRBD2. The clonotype originates from a human donor in good health (CMV status not recorded). Some clones in this sample may be carry-over from other donors' samples. In DNA form, the CDR3 reads TGTGCCAGCAGCCCCACTAGCGGGGGGATCAATGAGCAGTTCTTC. This codes for CASSPTSGGINEQFF.